The 14 T cell receptor beta chains in this list originate from one sample, sequenced in a study of cytomegalovirus exposure and HLA in healthy donors. 60 Vbeta and 13 Jbeta primers were used in PCR. Data came from immunoSEQ multiplex PCR; TCRdb stores just in-frame clones and leaves some out. The sample lists roughly 130,000 clones, approximately 80% occurring once. The sample consisted of PBMCs. These receptors came from a male donor in good health and CMV-seropositive.

V and J are TRBV29-1 and TRBJ1-2, with 9 bases that match TRBD1. J lost 4 bases, V lost 2 bases, and 8 bases had no gene match. CDR3 length: 15 amino acids. The germline V gene has CDR1 SQVTM and CDR2 ANQGSEA. As DNA, the CDR3 is TGCAGCGTTGAAAAATGGGAGACAGGGGGCTATGGCTACACCTTC. Protein product: CSVEKWETGGYGYTF.

The chain joins TRBV28 to TRBJ2-7; 7 nucleotides match TRBD2. Trimming removed 5 bases from V and 7 bases from J; junction bases left unmatched: 14. The CDR3 contains 15 residues. The germline V gene has CDR1 MDHEN and CDR2 SYDVKM. DNA of the CDR3: TGTGCCAGCAGTCCGGGACTCGGGGGAGGGAGGGAGCAGTACTTC. This translates into CASSPGLGGGREQYF.

The DNA of the CDR3 is TGTGCCAGTAGTTTCCGGGACAGGGATCCCTACGAGCAGTACTTC. This codes for CASSFRDRDPYEQYF. The rearrangement joins TRBV19 to TRBJ2-7; 9 positions match TRBD1. Germline V gene lookup returns CDR1 LNHDA and CDR2 SQIVND (reference sequence). Unmatched junction bases numbered 7, after V lost 5 bases and J lost 2 bases. CDR3 length equals 15 residues.

The chain has TRBV5-6 and TRBJ1-2; maybe TRBD1 (6 bases). The V and J ends lost 5 bases and 8 bases respectively, with 16 bases between them. The germline V gene encodes CDR1 SGHDT and CDR2 YYEEEE. The CDR3 is 13 amino acids. CDR3 region: CASSYGYGQGYTF. CDR3 bases: TGTGCCAGCAGTTACGGGTATGGACAGGGCTACACCTTC.

This chain uses TRBV7-2 with TRBJ2-1; a possible D gene is TRBD1 (5 bases). This CDR3 region has 14 residues. With 3 bases removed from V and 1 base from J, the gap between germline ends came to 7 bases. Per germline, CDR1 SGHTA and CDR2 FQGNSA. For the CDR3, the DNA is TGTGCCAGCAGCTTGGCAGGGTCCTACAATGAGCAGTTCTTC. Translated, it gives CASSLAGSYNEQFF.

V gene TRBV10-3 combines with J gene TRBJ2-7; D not resolved. The CDR3 length is 17 residues. V was cut by 6 bases and J by 0 bases, with 21 bases left in between. Germline V gene lookup returns CDR1 ENHRY and CDR2 SYGVKD. In nucleotides, the CDR3 is TGTGCCATCAGCGCCAGGATCGTAGAAAGAAGCTCCTACGAGCAGTACTTC. Translated: CAISARIVERSSYEQYF.

The chain carries TRBV30 and TRBJ2-7; possible D gene TRBD2, 5 bases. Germline V gene lookup returns CDR1 GTSNPN and CDR2 SVGIG (reference sequence). The length of the CDR3 is 13 residues. Trimming removed 3 bases at V and 2 bases at J, with 11 bases between. This CDR3 is CAWRRRGAYEQYF. CDR3 DNA: TGTGCCTGGAGGCGACGGGGAGCCTACGAGCAGTACTTC.

The CDR3 nucleotides are TGTGCCAGCAGCTTAGCCGGACTAGCGGAGTCGAGCTCCTACAATGAGCAGTTCTTC. As protein: CASSLAGLAESSSYNEQFF. The J gene is TRBJ2-1, the V gene TRBV7-8; 10 positions agree with TRBD2. With 0 bases clipped from V and 0 bases from J, the junction kept 8 bases outside the gene matches. CDR3 length equals 19 residues. Germline V gene lookup returns CDR1 SGHVS and CDR2 FQNEAQ.

The V and J genes are TRBV18 and TRBJ1-5; D uncertain. Germline V lookup: CDR1 KGHSH, CDR2 LQKENI. The CDR3 consists of 17 residues. V was trimmed by 2 bases and J by 2 bases, leaving 16 bases between them. For the CDR3, the DNA is TGTGCCAGCTCACCAAGCTTTGGAGGCCAAGGCAATCAGCCCCAGCATTTT. Encoded protein: CASSPSFGGQGNQPQHF.

As for this clone: Other DNA sequences from this sample encode an identical CDR3 as well. The rearrangement joins TRBV5-1 to TRBJ2-7, with 9 bases fitting TRBD1. From germline, CDR1 is SGHRS and CDR2 YFSETQ. This CDR3 has 16 residues. J gave up 1 base and V 0 bases, and 5 bases lay outside the gene matches. CDR3 in DNA: TGCGCCAGCAGCTTGGGCGGACAGGGGCCATCCTACGAGCAGTACTTC. It encodes CASSLGGQGPSYEQYF.

The chain couples TRBV27 to TRBJ2-1, with 10 positions matching TRBD2. This CDR3 has 16 amino acids. The J segment lost 7 bases and the V segment lost 4 bases, leaving 10 bases of the junction unmatched. The germline gives CDR1 MNHEY, CDR2 SMNVEV (reference sequence). The CDR3 spells CASSSTGLARINEQFF. Here the CDR3 DNA reads TGTGCCAGCAGTTCGACGGGACTAGCGAGGATTAATGAGCAGTTCTTC.

This clone has a single count. V usage is TRBV7-2 and J usage is TRBJ2-3; 13 positions agree with TRBD2. Germline CDR1 is SGHTA and CDR2 is FQGNSA. Unmatched junction bases numbered 3, after V lost 5 bases and J lost 4 bases. The CDR3 is made up of 15 amino acids. The CDR3 loop is CASSPGLAGADTQYF. DNA of the CDR3: TGTGCCAGCAGCCCCGGACTAGCGGGAGCAGATACGCAGTATTTT.

The V and J genes are TRBV30 and TRBJ1-5, with D maybe TRBD1 (6 bases). V dropped 5 bases and J dropped 3 bases, with 11 bases sitting between them. Germline CDR1 reads GTSNPN; CDR2 reads SVGIG (reference sequence). The CDR3 runs to 13 residues. In DNA, the CDR3 is TGTGCCTGGGCAGGGGACCACAATCAGCCCCAGCATTTT. As protein: CAWAGDHNQPQHF.

The chain recombines TRBV5-1 with TRBJ2-5; D is ambiguous. The germline V gene encodes CDR1 SGHRS and CDR2 YFSETQ. The CDR3 spans 16 residues. V was cut by 1 base and J by 4 bases, with 17 bases left in between. The CDR3 loop is CASSLSPPGVGETQYF. In nucleotides, the CDR3 is TGCGCCAGCAGCTTGAGTCCTCCTGGAGTCGGAGAGACCCAGTACTTC.